Below are 2 T cell receptor beta chains sequenced from a single sample in a study of early T cells in non-severe SARS-CoV-2 infection. TCRdb fed the 5' RACE reads into MiXCR, producing one record per CDR3 protein. The sample has about 33,000 distinct CDR3 sequences; more than 6% are singletons. Material for sequencing was whole blood. These receptors were obtained from an adult who was a healthcare worker with PCR-confirmed SARS-CoV-2 infection or an uninfected control (not recorded which).

The chain carries TRBV28 and TRBJ1-4; D unclear. The CDR3 loop spans 14 amino acids. The germline V gene has CDR1 MDHEN and CDR2 SYDVKM. V was pared by 5 bases and J by 5 bases, with 12 bases between. The CDR3 loop reads CASSNRALNEKLFF. The CDR3 DNA sequence: TGTGCCAGCAGTAACCGGGCCCTAAATGAAAAACTGTTTTTT. Looking up the rest from reference TRBV28 and TRBJ1-4 gives the full variable domain: DVKVTQSSRYLVKRTGEKVFLECVQDMDHENMFWYRQDPGLGLRLIYFSYDVKMKEKGDIPEGYSVSREKKERFSLILESASTNQTSMYLCASSNRALNEKLFFGSGTQLSVL.

Here the CDR3 DNA reads TGTGCCAGTAGCGGGGATGAGGGTGAAAAACTGTTTTTT. Its protein is CASSGDEGEKLFF. J is TRBJ1-4 and V is TRBV19; D not certain. Trimming took 6 bases from V and 7 from J, leaving 12 bases between them. Germline CDR1 LNHDA, CDR2 SQIVND (reference sequence). The CDR3 sequence is 13 residues long.